These 3 T cell receptor beta chains were all obtained from the same sample, sequenced in a study of blood T cells in healthy people across ages. Alongside a J-beta primer mix, a sample-barcoded 5' primer served in a second PCR lasting about 7 to 12 cycles. In TCRdb, the 5' RACE reads were re-called with MiXCR into one record per CDR3 protein. This sample has some 1.5 million distinct CDR3 sequences, with about 28% found just once. What was sequenced was blood. The source is a woman aged 25 to 45 in good health.

The CDR3 loop is CASSSSRDRAYGYTF. CDR3 in DNA: TGTGCCAGCTCCAGCTCTCGGGACAGGGCCTATGGCTACACCTTC. The J gene is TRBJ1-2, the V gene TRBV18; 9 bases are a match to TRBD1. The germline V gene encodes CDR1 KGHSH and CDR2 LQKENI. The V and J ends lost 6 bases and 4 bases, in that order; junction bases with no gene match: 9. The CDR3 contains 15 residues. The whole variable domain, filled in from reference TRBV18 and TRBJ1-2, reads NAGVMQNPRHLVRRRGQEARLRCSPMKGHSHVYWYRQLPEEGLKFMVYLQKENIIDESGMPKERFSAEFPKEGPSILRIQQVVRGDSAAYFCASSSSRDRAYGYTFGSGTRLTVV.

This clonotype was seen many times. This chain uses TRBV29-1 with TRBJ2-5, with 15 bases fitting TRBD2. J gave up 4 bases and V 6 bases, and 3 bases lay outside the gene matches. The CDR3 length is 14 residues. CDR1 is SQVTM, CDR2 ANQGSEA, per germline. The CDR3 sequence: CSVAGLAGGETQYF. Written as DNA, the CDR3 is TGCAGCGTAGCGGGACTAGCGGGAGGAGAGACCCAGTACTTC.

This clonotype has a handful of counts. J is TRBJ1-2 and V is TRBV7-2; the D is unclear. Per the germline V gene, CDR1 is SGHTA and CDR2 is FQGNSA. The CDR3 extends over 13 amino acids. V was cut by 5 bases and J by 5 bases, with 12 bases left in between. The CDR3: CASSRVVPYGYTF. In nucleotides, the CDR3 is TGTGCCAGCAGCCGAGTTGTCCCATATGGCTACACCTTC.